The entry below gives a single T cell receptor (beta chain) sequence along with its context. Antigen unknown. This entry comes from a study of T cells in Graves' hyperthyroidism and ophthalmopathy. Diagnostic assessment was based on clinical symptoms, serum thyroxine and TRAb, thyroid ultrasound and orbital computed tomography. Germline values: CDR1 SGHRS, CDR2 YFSETQ. The CDR3 is 16 amino acids. The V segment lost 3 bases and the J segment 4 bases; nucleotides outside the gene matches: 10. Study observations and caveats: Before onset, by a median of around 6.4 months, the model predicted ophthalmopathy. Clonotypes that were expanded in thyroid above 0.001 mostly appeared in blood too.

TCR beta CDR3 region amplification was performed from RNA transcripts. First-round RT-PCR with HTBI primers amplified the TCR CDR3 region. TCRdb ran MiXCR on the multiplex PCR reads and lists one entry per CDR3 protein. The sample records 500,000 to 750,000 distinct CDR3 sequences, more than 45% being singletons. This sequence originates from a woman aged 18-29 years with Graves' hyperthyroidism. The rearrangement links TRBV5-1 to TRBJ2-5, with 9 bases fitting TRBD1. The sequenced material came from peripheral blood or thyroid tissue (not recorded which). CDR3 sequence: CASSWMDRGELETQYF. The DNA of the CDR3 is TGCGCCAGCAGCTGGATGGACAGGGGCGAGTTAGAGACCCAGTACTTC.